This TCR beta chain derives from a study of blood T cell repertoires in COVID-19. Assay used: immunoSEQ multiplex PCR; TCRdb lists only in-frame clones, some missing. Of 500,000 or so clones listed, about 90% are singletons. V was pared by 6 bases and J by 8 bases, with 12 bases of the junction left unmatched. CDR1 and CDR2 from the germline V gene are SGHDN and FVKESK. This CDR3 comprises 16 residues. The sequenced material came from PBMCs or T cells enriched from blood (not recorded which). This TCR was recovered from a woman under 30 who had recovered from COVID-19. The chain uses TRBV14 and TRBJ2-1; TRBD1 aligns across 11 bases. CDR3 in DNA: TGTGCCAGCAGTCTTATGGAAACGGGACAGGGGGATGAGCAGTTCTTC. Amino acids: CASSLMETGQGDEQFF.